Listed here are 19 T cell receptor beta chains from one sample, sequenced in a study of T cell responses to AZD1222 COVID-19 vaccine (dated by TCRdb to about 2021). Library prep was done by the immunoSEQ multiplex PCR assay. TCRdb mirrors the immuneACCESS table, restricted to in-frame sequences. Some clones are absent from its copies; in checked studies, under half trace to an unresolved V gene, and the reason for the others is unknown. This sample lists some 100,000 clones; 65% to 90% were detected once. Roughly 10% of the sample is held by the ten biggest clonotypes. The label giving this sample's time point can be read as: baseline before first vaccination. The input for sequencing was peripheral blood, taken on day 0 of AZD1222 vaccination. These receptors were obtained from an adult in good health.

The chain has TRBV7-8 and TRBJ1-1; D gene uncertain. CDR1 and CDR2 (germline): SGHVS, FQNEAQ. The CDR3 covers 14 residues. Trimming took 2 bases from V and 5 from J, leaving 12 bases between them. The CDR3 DNA reads TGTGCCAGCAGCTTACAAATCCGAGGTACTGAAGCTTTCTTT. It codes for CASSLQIRGTEAFF. Based on the CDR3 plus reference TRBV7-8 and TRBJ1-1, the full variable domain is GAGVSQSPRYKVAKRGQDVALRCDPISGHVSLFWYQQALGQGPEFLTYFQNEAQLDKSGLPSDRFFAERPEGSVSTLKIQRTQQEDSAVYLCASSLQIRGTEAFFGQGTRLTVV.

This sequence joins TRBV7-9 and TRBJ1-1; D uncertain. Looked up from germline, CDR1 is SEHNR and CDR2 is FQNEAQ (reference sequence). V was cut by 5 bases and J by 5 bases, with 15 bases left in between. This CDR3 region has 14 residues. The CDR3 loop reads CASSPMVRETEAFF. The CDR3 coding sequence is TGTGCCAGCAGCCCAATGGTCCGAGAGACTGAAGCTTTCTTT.

The V and J genes are TRBV28 and TRBJ1-5; TRBD1 agrees at 11 bases. The CDR3 contains 14 residues. J gave up 5 bases and V 5 bases, and 2 bases lay outside the gene matches. The V gene's germline CDR1 is MDHEN and CDR2 SYDVKM. The CDR3 DNA is TGTGCCAGCAGTCCGGGACAGGGGGATCAGCCCCAGCATTTT. Residues: CASSPGQGDQPQHF.

The chain carries TRBV30 and TRBJ2-2; 8 bases are a match to TRBD1. This CDR3 region has 14 residues. The germline V gene encodes CDR1 GTSNPN and CDR2 SVGIG (reference sequence). V trimming: 5 bases; J trimming: 0 bases; junction bases outside the gene matches: 2. The CDR3: CAWYRGTNTGELFF. Written as DNA, the CDR3 is TGTGCCTGGTACAGGGGGACGAACACCGGGGAGCTGTTTTTT.

V is TRBV19 and J is TRBJ1-3; 7 nucleotides match TRBD1. Germline V gene sequence: CDR1 LNHDA, CDR2 SQIVND (reference sequence). With V trimmed by 4 bases and J by 0 bases, 9 bases remained unmatched. The CDR3 spans 17 residues. This chain's CDR3 is CASSTTGARTSGNTIYF. The CDR3 bases are TGTGCCAGTAGTACTACAGGGGCCCGGACCTCTGGAAACACCATATATTTT. The full variable domain, rest sourced from reference TRBV19 and TRBJ1-3, is DGGITQSPKYLFRKEGQNVTLSCEQNLNHDAMYWYRQDPGQGLRLIYYSQIVNDFQKGDIAEGYSVSREKKESFPLTVTSAQKNPTAFYLCASSTTGARTSGNTIYFGEGSWLTVV.

The rearrangement joins TRBV9 to TRBJ2-5; 10 nucleotides align to TRBD1. Trimming at V came to 3 bases and at J to 5 bases, leaving 4 bases not matched to a gene. Germline CDR1 SGDLS, CDR2 YYNGEE. The CDR3 sequence is 14 residues long. The CDR3 is CASSGTGGWETQYF. CDR3 DNA: TGTGCCAGCAGCGGGACAGGGGGTTGGGAGACCCAGTACTTC.

The rearrangement links TRBV28 to TRBJ2-1, with D tentatively TRBD1 or TRBD2 (5 bases each). This CDR3 has 14 amino acids. Trimming took off 10 bases at V and 3 bases at J, with 16 bases between the two ends. Germline-derived CDR1 and CDR2 are MDHEN and SYDVKM. DNA of the CDR3: TGTGCCACCGGGACCCTCCAGGGCTACAATGAGCAGTTCTTC. Protein: CATGTLQGYNEQFF.

J is TRBJ1-3 and V is TRBV5-1, with no clear D. The CDR3 is made up of 12 amino acids. The germline CDR1 and CDR2 sequences are SGHRS and YFSETQ. Trimming stripped 5 bases from V and 6 bases from J, with 9 bases between. The CDR3 reads CASRPNENTIYF. DNA for the CDR3: TGCGCCAGCAGACCGAATGAAAACACCATATATTTT.

V gene TRBV7-2 combines with J gene TRBJ2-7; 14 bases are shared with TRBD2. Germline V gene sequence: CDR1 SGHTA, CDR2 FQGNSA. The CDR3 covers 15 residues. V lost 4 bases, J lost 6 bases, and 5 bases stayed unmatched. This chain's CDR3 is CASSSGLAGGLEQYF. CDR3 DNA: TGTGCCAGCAGCTCAGGACTAGCGGGGGGCCTCGAGCAGTACTTC.

The chain couples TRBV5-5 to TRBJ1-5; 11 bases match TRBD1. Per the germline V gene, CDR1 is SGHKS and CDR2 is YYEKEE (reference sequence). V was pared by 3 bases and J by 7 bases, with 9 bases of the junction left unmatched. The CDR3 is 16 residues long. The DNA of the CDR3 is TGTGCCAGCAGCTCATTGGGACAGGGGGATTACCAGCCCCAGCATTTT. This sequence encodes CASSSLGQGDYQPQHF. Combining the CDR3 with reference TRBV5-5 and TRBJ1-5 gives the whole variable domain DAGVTQSPTHLIKTRGQQVTLRCSPISGHKSVSWYQQVLGQGPQFIFQYYEKEERGRGNFPDRFSARQFPNYSSELNVNALLLGDSALYLCASSSLGQGDYQPQHFGDGTRLSIL.

The CDR3 loop reads CASSLQVYTEAFF. The CDR3 DNA reads as TGTGCCAGCAGTTTACAGGTTTACACTGAAGCTTTCTTT. The V gene is TRBV12-3 or TRBV12-4, the J gene TRBJ1-1; D is ambiguous. With 2 bases removed from V and 3 bases from J, the gap between germline ends came to 7 bases. CDR3 size: 13 residues.

The chain has TRBV27 and TRBJ1-2; weak D call: TRBD1 (5 bases). The CDR3 runs to 13 residues. V was shortened by 1 base and J by 8 bases, with 11 bases between the two germline ends. In germline, CDR1 is MNHEY, CDR2 SMNVEV (reference sequence). The CDR3 region is CASSLWGGDGYTF. DNA of the CDR3: TGTGCCAGCAGTTTATGGGGCGGGGACGGCTACACCTTC.

J is TRBJ1-5 and V is TRBV6-6; D is unresolved. With 3 bases removed from V and 7 bases from J, the gap between germline ends came to 10 bases. The CDR3 length is 13 residues. Per the germline V gene, CDR1 is MNHNY and CDR2 is SVGAGI (reference sequence). The CDR3 sequence: CASSYIAGQPQHF. The CDR3 DNA reads TGTGCCAGCAGTTATATCGCCGGCCAGCCCCAGCATTTT.

The genes are TRBV13 and TRBJ1-3, with D tentatively TRBD1 (5 bases). V lost 2 bases and J 2 bases, leaving 7 bases between the germline ends. Germline lookup yields CDR1 PRHDT and CDR2 FYEKMQ (reference sequence). This CDR3 is 14 amino acids long. As DNA, the CDR3 is TGTGCCAGCAGCTTACAGGGAACTGGAAACACCATATATTTT. This codes for CASSLQGTGNTIYF.

The gene calls are TRBV27 and TRBJ1-1; the D gene is possibly TRBD1 (6 bases). V was cut by 8 bases and J by 5 bases, with 15 bases left in between. The CDR3 runs to 13 residues. CDR1 is MNHEY and CDR2 is SMNVEV in the germline V gene (reference sequence). Here the CDR3 DNA reads TGTGCCAGCGCAACAGGGTTGGGGACTGAAGCTTTCTTT. It is translated as CASATGLGTEAFF.

This clone was seen a single time. The chain is built from TRBV12-3 or TRBV12-4 and TRBJ2-3, with D hard to call. The V gene lost 6 bases and the J gene lost 2 bases, with 9 bases spanning the gap. The CDR3 runs 13 residues. The CDR3 region has the DNA TGTGCCAGCAGCCCCATAAACACAGATACGCAGTATTTT. This encodes CASSPINTDTQYF.

The genes are TRBV15 and TRBJ1-3, with a tentative D call TRBD1 (6 bases). This CDR3 has 15 amino acids. V gave up 6 bases and J gave up 0 bases, with 12 bases separating them. CDR1 and CDR2 from the germline V gene are LNHNV and YYDKDF (reference sequence). The CDR3 reads CATSKGGGSGNTIYF. In DNA, the CDR3 is TGTGCCACCAGTAAAGGGGGTGGCTCTGGAAACACCATATATTTT.

Comments on this clone: This sample also contains other DNA sequences that code for the same CDR3. The chain combines TRBV6-5 with TRBJ1-1; D is undetermined. Trimming pared 6 bases from V and 1 base from J, leaving 3 bases between. CDR3 length: 11 amino acids. CDR1 MNHEY and CDR2 SVGAGI come from the germline V gene. CDR3 nucleotide sequence: TGTGCCAGCAGGGGGAACACTGAAGCTTTCTTT. This gives the protein CASRGNTEAFF.

The gene calls are TRBV7-2 and TRBJ1-1; D is ambiguous. Between the trimmed V and J ends, which lost 1 base and 8 bases, there was a span of 11 bases. The germline gives CDR1 SGHTA, CDR2 FQGNSA. The CDR3 extends over 13 amino acids. As DNA, the CDR3 is TGTGCCAGCAGCTTAGACGGGCCGGCCGAAGCTTTCTTT. It yields the protein CASSLDGPAEAFF.